What follows are 27 T cell receptor beta chains derived from one specimen sequenced in a study of sequential checkpoint blockade in melanoma. Treatment here: randomized to nivolumab then ipilimumab (arm A) or the reverse (arm B). Only in-frame clones appear in the TCRdb table, and some are missing; sequencing was by immunoSEQ multiplex PCR. This table has under 15,000 clones, roughly 76% appearing once. This material consisted of CD8+ T cells sorted from blood (inferred from file names), taken from a patient given nivolumab and ipilimumab in sequence. The receptors were sampled from a human patient with melanoma. Some clones in this sample may be carry-over from other donors' samples.

The genes are TRBV7-9 and TRBJ1-5, with D possibly being TRBD1 (6 bases). The germline V gene has CDR1 SEHNR and CDR2 FQNEAQ (reference sequence). The CDR3 contains 16 residues. Trimming removed 2 bases from V and 2 bases from J, with 13 bases in between. CDR3 DNA: TGTGCCAGCAGCTTAACAGGGTTGATGGGCAATCAGCCCCAGCATTTT. The encoded protein is CASSLTGLMGNQPQHF.

This sequence joins TRBV5-1 and TRBJ2-1; maybe TRBD1 (5 bases). The germline V and J ends were trimmed by 3 bases and 8 bases, with 15 bases remaining between them. CDR1 is SGHRS, CDR2 YFSETQ, per germline. The CDR3 contains 14 residues. The CDR3 DNA follows: TGCGCCAGCAGCTCCGGCGTCAGGGCCTATGAGCAGTTCTTC. Protein sequence: CASSSGVRAYEQFF. The variable domain in full, completed from reference TRBV5-1 and TRBJ2-1, reads KAGVTQTPRYLIKTRGQQVTLSCSPISGHRSVSWYQQTPGQGLQFLFEYFSETQRNKGNFPGRFSGRQFSNSRSEMNVSTLELGDSALYLCASSSGVRAYEQFFGPGTRLTVL.

V gene TRBV6-1 combines with J gene TRBJ1-5; weak D call: TRBD1 (5 bases). Germline V lookup: CDR1 MNHNS, CDR2 SASEGT. The CDR3 has 13 residues. The V and J ends lost 6 bases and 5 bases respectively, with 11 bases between them. The CDR3, as DNA: TGTGCCAGCAGGGGGGGTAGGGATCAGCCCCAGCATTTT. Translating it yields CASRGGRDQPQHF.

The chain links TRBV5-6 to TRBJ2-7; D not certain. The CDR3 extends over 14 amino acids. V shed 0 bases and J shed 6 bases, with 13 bases lying between them. Germline V lookup: CDR1 SGHDT, CDR2 YYEEEE. CDR3 coding DNA: TGTGCCAGCAGCTTGGCCGCCATCCGGTCCGAGCAGTACTTC. It codes for CASSLAAIRSEQYF.

This clone was detected only once. CDR3 sequence: CASSAGQSNTGELFF. Here the CDR3 DNA reads TGTGCCAGCAGCGCGGGACAGTCGAACACCGGGGAGCTGTTTTTT. This chain joins TRBV11-2 and TRBJ2-2; D may be TRBD1 (7 bases). Trimming took off 5 bases at V and 0 bases at J, with 10 bases between the two ends. The germline V gene has CDR1 SGHAT and CDR2 FQNNGV. The CDR3 contains 15 residues.

The V call is TRBV9, the J call TRBJ2-5, with 8 bases fitting TRBD2. Germline loops: CDR1 SGDLS, CDR2 YYNGEE. Trimming removed 3 bases from V and 5 bases from J; junction bases left unmatched: 3. This CDR3 has 13 residues. The CDR3 sequence is CASSDGGAETQYF. CDR3 nucleotide sequence: TGTGCCAGCAGCGACGGGGGGGCGGAGACCCAGTACTTC.

V usage is TRBV29-1 and J usage is TRBJ2-5; 8 bases are a match to TRBD1. V was pared by 1 base and J by 5 bases, with 12 bases of the junction left unmatched. The CDR3 is made up of 16 amino acids. The germline CDR1 and CDR2 sequences are SQVTM and ANQGSEA. The CDR3 DNA follows: TGCAGCGTTGAAGGGACCCCGGGACAGGCACTTGAGACCCAGTACTTC. Translating it yields CSVEGTPGQALETQYF. The variable domain in full, completed from reference TRBV29-1 and TRBJ2-5, reads SAVISQKPSRDICQRGTSLTIQCQVDSQVTMMFWYRQQPGQSLTLIATANQGSEATYESGFVIDKFPISRPNLTFSTLTVSNMSPEDSSIYLCSVEGTPGQALETQYFGPGTRLLVL.

The chain joins TRBV4-1 to TRBJ2-1; 9 positions agree with TRBD2. V dropped 0 bases and J dropped 4; count of bases not matched to a gene: 7. The CDR3 runs to 17 residues. Germline lookup yields CDR1 MGHRA and CDR2 YSYEKL. CDR3 DNA sequence: TGCGCCAGCAGCCAAGAGACGCGGGGGGGCCAATACAATGAGCAGTTCTTC. This codes for CASSQETRGGQYNEQFF.

The chain's CDR3 is CASSLDRGGKLFF. CDR3 coding DNA: TGTGCCAGCAGCTTGGACAGGGGTGGGAAACTGTTTTTT. The rearrangement uses TRBV7-8 and TRBJ1-4; 9 nucleotides line up with TRBD1. The CDR3 is 13 amino acids. V lost 3 bases to trimming and J lost 11 bases; unmatched junction nucleotides: 4. Germline V gene data show CDR1 as SGHVS and CDR2 as FQNEAQ.

This clone was seen a single time. This chain links TRBV12-5 with TRBJ2-5, with D tentatively TRBD2 (6 bases). In germline, CDR1 is LGHNT, CDR2 FRNRAP. The V end was cut by 4 bases, the J end by 5 bases, with 11 bases between. The CDR3 has 13 amino acids. In DNA, the CDR3 is TGTGCTAGTGGTTCCACTAGCCGTGAGACCCAGTACTTC. Protein product: CASGSTSRETQYF. Combining the CDR3 with reference TRBV12-5 and TRBJ2-5 gives the whole variable domain DARVTQTPRHKVTEMGQEVTMRCQPILGHNTVFWYRQTMMQGLELLAYFRNRAPLDDSGMPKDRFSAEMPDATLATLKIQPSEPRDSAVYFCASGSTSRETQYFGPGTRLLVL.

This clone has only a few counts. V is TRBV9 and J is TRBJ1-5; no clear D. Trimming pared 6 bases from V and 3 bases from J, leaving 16 bases between. This CDR3 has 15 residues. Germline V gene lookup returns CDR1 SGDLS and CDR2 YYNGEE. This chain's CDR3 is CASTAPEGYNQPQHF. CDR3 bases: TGTGCCAGCACCGCCCCTGAGGGTTACAATCAGCCCCAGCATTTT.

This clone was found a few times. This chain connects TRBV6-9 to TRBJ1-5; D not certain. Between the trimmed V and J ends, which lost 7 bases and 3 bases, there was a span of 13 bases. The CDR3 consists of 14 residues. Germline V CDR1 and CDR2: MNHGY, SVAAGI. The CDR3 reads CASKVREDNQPQHF. CDR3 nucleotides: TGTGCCAGCAAGGTTAGGGAGGACAATCAGCCCCAGCATTTT.

J is TRBJ2-5 and V is TRBV28, with D uncertain. The J call may be mistaken, given a closer DNA end match to TRBJ2-7. CDR3 length: 13 amino acids. Germline CDR1 and CDR2: MDHEN and SYDVKM. CDR3 DNA sequence: TGTGCCAGCAGTTTAAGGCAGACTTACGAGCAGTACTTC. Protein: CASSLRQTYEQYF.

The chain uses TRBV5-1 and TRBJ2-1, with TRBD2 identical over 7 bases. The germline V gene has CDR1 SGHRS and CDR2 YFSETQ. The V segment lost 5 bases and the J segment 0 bases; nucleotides outside the gene matches: 11. The CDR3 covers 17 residues. The DNA of the CDR3 is TGCGCCAGCAGTTGGCCCGGGCGGGGGTCCTCCTACAATGAGCAGTTCTTC. Translating gives CASSWPGRGSSYNEQFF.

The chain joins TRBV5-1 to TRBJ2-1; weak D call: TRBD2 (7 bases). Trimming took off 4 bases at V and 6 bases at J, with 17 bases between the two ends. There are 15 residues in the CDR3. Germline-derived CDR1 and CDR2 are SGHRS and YFSETQ. The CDR3 DNA is TGCGCCAGCAGCGGGAGGGGGGCCTCGCGCAATGAGCAGTTCTTC. It encodes CASSGRGASRNEQFF.

This clone was recorded a few times. V and J are TRBV6-1 and TRBJ1-5; 7 bases fit TRBD1. In germline, CDR1 is MNHNS, CDR2 SASEGT. The CDR3 sequence is 16 residues long. Unmatched junction bases numbered 9, after V lost 3 bases and J lost 4 bases. For the CDR3, the DNA is TGTGCCAGCAGTGAGCCGCAGGGGGGAGGAAATCAGCCCCAGCATTTT. It encodes CASSEPQGGGNQPQHF.

This clone has more than one count but fewer than ten. The chain recombines TRBV14 with TRBJ1-1, with D unclear. The CDR3 loop spans 15 amino acids. Germline assignment: CDR1 SGHDN and CDR2 FVKESK. V gave up 1 base and J gave up 5 bases, with 14 bases separating them. The CDR3 DNA reads as TGTGCCAGCAGCCAAGTCCCTAACCGTCGTACTGAAGCTTTCTTT. Encoded protein: CASSQVPNRRTEAFF. Full variable domain (missing parts from reference TRBV14 and TRBJ1-1): EAGVTQFPSHSVIEKGQTVTLRCDPISGHDNLYWYRRVMGKEIKFLLHFVKESKQDESGMPNNRFLAERTGGTYSTLKVQPAELEDSGVYFCASSQVPNRRTEAFFGQGTRLTVV.

The chain has TRBV6-1 and TRBJ2-7; TRBD1 matches at 8 bases. CDR3 length: 15 amino acids. CDR1 is MNHNS, CDR2 SASEGT, per germline. V shed 5 bases, J shed 3 bases, and the junction held 9 bases outside the gene matches. The CDR3 spells CASSHKSDRGYEQYF. The CDR3 region has the DNA TGTGCCAGCAGTCACAAATCTGACAGGGGCTACGAGCAGTACTTC.

The rearrangement joins TRBV7-9 to TRBJ2-4; 9 bases match TRBD1. The CDR3 covers 18 residues. Unmatched junction bases numbered 11, after V lost 4 bases and J lost 1 base. CDR1 SEHNR and CDR2 FQNEAQ come from the germline V gene (reference sequence). The CDR3 loop reads CASSSSRDRVGAKNIQYF. In nucleotides, the CDR3 is TGTGCCAGCAGCTCGTCCCGGGACAGGGTAGGCGCCAAAAACATTCAGTACTTC.

There are a few counts of this clone. The chain combines TRBV7-9 with TRBJ2-7; 10 bases fit TRBD1. CDR1 SEHNR and CDR2 FQNEAQ come from the germline V gene (reference sequence). V lost 6 bases to trimming and J lost 7 bases; unmatched junction nucleotides: 6. The CDR3 runs to 13 residues. The CDR3 DNA reads as TGTGCCAGCAGGACAGGGGGCCCGGGGGAGCAGTACTTC. Residues: CASRTGGPGEQYF.

The rearrangement joins TRBV19 to TRBJ2-7; D might be TRBD1 (5 bases). This CDR3 contains 14 residues. Germline assignment: CDR1 LNHDA and CDR2 SQIVND (reference sequence). Trimming pared 5 bases from V and 3 bases from J, leaving 14 bases between. CDR3 loop: CASSPDSYVYEQYF. CDR3 sequence (DNA): TGTGCCAGTAGTCCCGACAGTTACGTCTACGAGCAGTACTTC.

This clone was detected once. The gene calls are TRBV5-4 and TRBJ2-7; maybe TRBD1 (6 bases). Germline V gene lookup returns CDR1 SGHNT and CDR2 YYREEE (reference sequence). This CDR3 spans 17 amino acids. The V gene lost 3 bases and the J gene lost 2 bases, with 21 bases spanning the gap. The CDR3 DNA sequence: TGTGCCAGCAGCTCGGGGCAGGGGATTGGCAGGACCTACGAGCAGTACTTC. It codes for CASSSGQGIGRTYEQYF.

This clone was counted once. The gene calls are TRBV7-3 and TRBJ2-5; D gene uncertain. TRBJ2-7 matches the DNA end more closely, so the J call is doubtful. The CDR3 is 13 amino acids. In germline, CDR1 is SGHTA, CDR2 FQGTGA. The CDR3 sequence is CASSSRDSYEQYF. In nucleotides, the CDR3 is TGTGCCAGCAGCTCAAGGGACTCCTACGAGCAGTACTTC.

The CDR3 is CASSGQGVDYGYTF. CDR3 DNA sequence: TGTGCCAGCAGCGGTCAGGGGGTGGACTATGGCTACACCTTC. The chain uses TRBV9 and TRBJ1-2, with TRBD1 matching 7 bases. J gave up 3 bases and V 3 bases, and 5 bases lay outside the gene matches. The CDR3 has 14 residues. Germline CDR1 SGDLS, CDR2 YYNGEE.

This clone was counted only a few times. The rearrangement links TRBV25-1 to TRBJ2-5, with D possibly being TRBD2 (7 bases). CDR1 is MGHDK and CDR2 is SYGVNS in the germline V gene. The length of the CDR3 is 16 residues. The V end was cut by 5 bases, the J end by 7 bases, with 23 bases between. CDR3 amino acids: CASSPGFGGGARTQYF. As DNA, the CDR3 is TGTGCCAGCAGTCCCGGGTTTGGTGGGGGGGCTAGGACCCAGTACTTC.

V is TRBV18 and J is TRBJ2-3; the D gene is possibly TRBD1 (6 bases). This CDR3 region has 15 residues. The V and J ends lost 6 bases and 0 bases respectively, with 13 bases between them. Germline V lookup: CDR1 KGHSH, CDR2 LQKENI. CDR3 loop: CASSETGSSTDTQYF. In DNA, the CDR3 is TGTGCCAGCTCGGAGACAGGTTCTAGCACAGATACGCAGTATTTT.

Details on this clone: The germline gene is not matched at one end of the junction; a read error may be the cause. The chain has TRBV7-8 and TRBJ2-7; TRBD2 matches 8 bases. The CDR3 length is 17 residues. The germline gives CDR1 SGHVS, CDR2 FQNEAQ. In DNA, the CDR3 is TGTGCCAGCAGCTTAGCGGGCCGGACTAGCATCTCCGACGAGCAGTACTTC. Translated, it gives CASSLAGRTSISDEQYF.